This entry lists 28 T cell receptor beta chains sequenced from one sample in a study of cytomegalovirus exposure and HLA in healthy donors. PCR was performed using 60 Vbeta and 13 Jbeta primers. Clones were sequenced by immunoSEQ multiplex PCR, and TCRdb holds only the in-frame ones, with some missing. This repertoire shows approximately 130,000 clones, 81% found once; its top ten account for almost 6%. The sequenced sample consisted of PBMCs. All receptors come from a middle-aged woman in good health and CMV-seropositive.

V usage is TRBV7-9 and J usage is TRBJ2-1; D gene unclear. The CDR3 has 13 amino acids. Trimming pared 5 bases from V and 6 bases from J, leaving 11 bases between. The germline V gene has CDR1 SEHNR and CDR2 FQNEAQ (reference sequence). This CDR3 is CASSPLGLNEQFF. The CDR3 DNA follows: TGTGCCAGCAGCCCGCTGGGCCTCAATGAGCAGTTCTTC.

The chain's CDR3 is CATSSWAGGFTGELFF. In DNA form, the CDR3 reads TGTGCCACCAGCAGTTGGGCAGGGGGCTTCACCGGGGAGCTGTTTTTT. The J gene is TRBJ2-2, the V gene TRBV15, with 8 positions matching TRBD1. The CDR3 has 16 amino acids. V lost 3 bases to trimming and J lost 4 bases; unmatched junction nucleotides: 7. Germline V gives CDR1 LNHNV, CDR2 YYDKDF (reference sequence).

This clone was observed a single time. The chain carries TRBV2 and TRBJ1-4; 7 bases are shared with TRBD1. Germline values: CDR1 SNHLY, CDR2 FYNNEI. The CDR3 runs 14 residues. V lost 4 bases to trimming and J lost 7 bases; unmatched junction nucleotides: 6. Written as DNA, the CDR3 is TGTGCCAGCAGTGGACAGGGCCAAGGTGAAAAACTGTTTTTT. Protein sequence: CASSGQGQGEKLFF. Full variable domain (remainder filled in from reference TRBV2 and TRBJ1-4): EPEVTQTPSHQVTQMGQEVILRCVPISNHLYFYWYRQILGQKVEFLVSFYNNEISEKSEIFDDQFSVERPDGSNFTLKIRSTKLEDSAMYFCASSGQGQGEKLFFGSGTQLSVL.

The chain links TRBV6-1 to TRBJ1-2; 9 positions agree with TRBD1. The V gene's germline CDR1 is MNHNS and CDR2 SASEGT. CDR3 size: 17 residues. The trim removed 2 bases at V and 8 bases at J, leaving 15 bases unmatched. CDR3 DNA: TGTGCCAGCAGTGAAAGGCCCCTTCCACAGGGGGCGCGGGGCTACACCTTC. Its protein is CASSERPLPQGARGYTF.

The rearrangement uses TRBV6-4 and TRBJ2-3; 8 bases are a match to TRBD1. Germline V gene sequence: CDR1 MRHNA, CDR2 SNTAGT. Trimming cost V 1 base and J 4 bases; bases outside gene matches: 4. The CDR3 covers 15 residues. The CDR3 nucleotides read TGTGCCAGCAGTGACTTAGCAGGGGGCGCAGATACGCAGTATTTT. This translates into CASSDLAGGADTQYF.

This rearrangement joins TRBV19 to TRBJ1-4, with TRBD1 as a possible D gene (5 bases). Trimming removed 7 bases from V and 1 base from J, with 13 bases in between. The germline V gene encodes CDR1 LNHDA and CDR2 SQIVND (reference sequence). This CDR3 comprises 15 residues. The CDR3 here is CASKTGAVTNEKLFF. The CDR3 DNA reads as TGTGCCAGTAAGACTGGGGCGGTAACTAATGAAAAACTGTTTTTT.

The chain carries TRBV27 and TRBJ2-3, with D maybe TRBD1 (6 bases). The V gene lost 6 bases and the J gene lost 1 base, with 17 bases spanning the gap. The CDR3 sequence is 16 residues long. The germline CDR1 and CDR2 sequences are MNHEY and SMNVEV (reference sequence). CDR3 in amino acids: CASSPRSGAGTDTQYF. In DNA form, the CDR3 reads TGTGCCAGCAGCCCCCGGTCAGGGGCCGGCACAGATACGCAGTATTTT.

The V call is TRBV13, the J call TRBJ2-7, with a tentative D call TRBD1 (6 bases). V was cut by 6 bases and J by 2 bases, with 14 bases left in between. This CDR3 contains 14 residues. Germline V gene sequence: CDR1 PRHDT, CDR2 FYEKMQ (reference sequence). The CDR3 sequence: CASSSSGTTYEQYF. The CDR3 DNA sequence: TGTGCCAGCAGTTCATCCGGGACAACCTACGAGCAGTACTTC.

The J gene is TRBJ2-1, the V gene TRBV7-8; D is unresolved. The germline V gene encodes CDR1 SGHVS and CDR2 FQNEAQ. The CDR3 is made up of 17 amino acids. Trimming removed 0 bases at V and 1 base at J, with 13 bases between. The chain's CDR3 is CASSLAFPGDSYNEQFF. Here the CDR3 DNA reads TGTGCCAGCAGCTTAGCGTTCCCCGGAGATTCCTACAATGAGCAGTTCTTC.

The chain couples TRBV11-3 to TRBJ2-7; 8 bases are shared with TRBD2. The CDR3 length is 15 residues. Per the germline V gene, CDR1 is SGHNT and CDR2 is YENEEA. V lost 1 base to trimming and J lost 3 bases; unmatched junction nucleotides: 5. The CDR3 DNA reads TGTGCCAGCAGCTTAGCTGGCGGGGGGTTCTACGAGCAGTACTTC. The encoded protein is CASSLAGGGFYEQYF.

The chain couples TRBV19 to TRBJ2-3, with 8 positions matching TRBD2. V shed 4 bases and J 3 bases; nucleotides not matched to a gene: 9. From germline, CDR1 is LNHDA and CDR2 SQIVND (reference sequence). This CDR3 region has 16 residues. The CDR3 coding sequence is TGTGCCAGTAGTAATAGCCCGGGGGGGCCGACAGATACGCAGTATTTT. Residues: CASSNSPGGPTDTQYF.

The J gene is TRBJ2-1, the V gene TRBV5-4, with D possibly being TRBD1 (6 bases). Deletions cut 7 bases from V and 6 bases from J, with 14 bases between. Germline lookup yields CDR1 SGHNT and CDR2 YYREEE (reference sequence). The CDR3 sequence is 13 residues long. CDR3 in amino acids: CASATGSGNEQFF. CDR3 coding DNA: TGTGCCAGCGCCACAGGGTCGGGCAATGAGCAGTTCTTC.

This clone was detected a few times. The chain has TRBV9 and TRBJ2-1; D possibly corresponds to TRBD1 (6 bases). In germline, CDR1 is SGDLS, CDR2 YYNGEE. This CDR3 is 14 amino acids long. Trimming stripped 5 bases from V and 7 bases from J, with 16 bases between. CDR3 sequence: CASSGSTGLNEQFF. The DNA of the CDR3 is TGTGCCAGCAGTGGAAGTACAGGGTTGAATGAGCAGTTCTTC. The full variable domain, its missing parts supplied by reference TRBV9 and TRBJ2-1, is DSGVTQTPKHLITATGQRVTLRCSPRSGDLSVYWYQQSLDQGLQFLIQYYNGEERAKGNILERFSAQQFPDLHSELNLSSLELGDSALYFCASSGSTGLNEQFFGPGTRLTVL.

The gene calls are TRBV21-1 and TRBJ2-7; the table names TRBD2, a call not compared with the DNA. TRBV21-1 is classified as a pseudogene. The CDR3 extends over 15 amino acids. CDR3 residues: CATCPGRECGYEQYF. As DNA, the CDR3 is TGTGCTACGTGCCCAGGGCGGGAGTGTGGTTACGAGCAGTACTTC.

The chain links TRBV19 to TRBJ2-3; TRBD2 might be the D (6 bases). V was cut by 6 bases and J by 1 base, with 11 bases left in between. The CDR3 extends over 14 amino acids. Germline V CDR1 and CDR2: LNHDA, SQIVND (reference sequence). The CDR3 bases are TGTGCCAGTAGGACTAGTGGGGGCACAGATACGCAGTATTTT. Its translation is CASRTSGGTDTQYF.

V gene TRBV5-6 combines with J gene TRBJ2-7, with D perhaps TRBD1 (7 bases). The CDR3 runs to 16 residues. Germline-derived CDR1 and CDR2 are SGHDT and YYEEEE. V lost 5 bases and J lost 9, with 27 bases in between. The CDR3 sequence: CASSLIPRGADGVQYF. In DNA form, the CDR3 reads TGTGCCAGCAGTCTCATTCCCAGGGGGGCTGACGGAGTGCAGTACTTC.

This clone turned up a few times. The chain recombines TRBV6-5 with TRBJ1-1; the match to TRBD1 covers 9 bases. V was clipped by 6 bases and J by 1 base; unmatched bases: 3. Germline assignment: CDR1 MNHEY and CDR2 SVGAGI. This CDR3 spans 14 amino acids. CDR3 sequence: CASSPGQGNTEAFF. The CDR3 region has the DNA TGTGCCAGCAGCCCGGGACAGGGGAACACTGAAGCTTTCTTT.

The chain carries TRBV4-2 and TRBJ2-6; TRBD2 agrees at 8 bases. Trimming cost V 2 bases and J 2 bases; bases outside gene matches: 2. There are 16 residues in the CDR3. The germline CDR1 and CDR2 sequences are LGHNA and YNFKEQ. The CDR3 reads CASSQSGGAGANVLTF. For the CDR3, the DNA is TGTGCCAGCAGCCAATCGGGAGGGGCTGGGGCCAACGTCCTGACTTTC.

This CDR3 reads CASSIVGGSSYNEQFF. The CDR3 DNA sequence: TGTGCCAGTAGTATAGTGGGCGGGAGCTCCTACAATGAGCAGTTCTTC. V gene TRBV19 combines with J gene TRBJ2-1, with 7 positions matching TRBD2. V was clipped by 1 base and J by 0 bases; unmatched bases: 3. The CDR3 loop spans 16 amino acids. CDR1 is LNHDA, CDR2 SQIVND, per germline (reference sequence).

The chain links TRBV27 to TRBJ1-5; D call uncertain. The germline V gene has CDR1 MNHEY and CDR2 SMNVEV (reference sequence). With 5 bases removed from V and 1 base from J, the gap between germline ends came to 12 bases. The CDR3 runs 15 residues. The CDR3 DNA sequence: TGTGCCAGCAGTCCGCGGACGGGGAGCAATCAGCCCCAGCATTTT. This encodes CASSPRTGSNQPQHF.

The chain uses TRBV6-5 and TRBJ2-3, with D perhaps matching TRBD1 (6 bases). This CDR3 is 15 amino acids long. CDR1 is MNHEY, CDR2 SVGAGI, per germline. Deletions cut 0 bases from V and 4 bases from J, with 11 bases between. The CDR3 region has the DNA TGTGCCAGCAGTTACTCGATATCAGGGGCAGATACGCAGTATTTT. Amino acid sequence: CASSYSISGADTQYF.

This chain connects TRBV9 to TRBJ2-3; the match to TRBD2 covers 10 bases. The germline CDR1 and CDR2 sequences are SGDLS and YYNGEE. The CDR3 has 15 residues. The junction had 1 base not matched to a gene; V was cut back by 2 bases and J by 1 base. CDR3 in amino acids: CASSVLAGGTDTQYF. The CDR3 bases are TGTGCCAGCAGCGTGCTAGCGGGAGGCACAGATACGCAGTATTTT.

The chain employs TRBV6-5 and TRBJ1-2; D perhaps matches TRBD1 (6 bases). V dropped 0 bases and J dropped 8 bases, with 13 bases sitting between them. The CDR3 is 14 residues long. From germline, CDR1 is MNHEY and CDR2 SVGAGI. DNA for the CDR3: TGTGCCAGCAGTTACTCGAGGGCAGGGGACGGCTACACCTTC. The encoded protein is CASSYSRAGDGYTF.

The chain uses TRBV4-2 and TRBJ2-1, with 7 bases matching TRBD2. CDR1 and CDR2 from the germline V gene are LGHNA and YNFKEQ. The CDR3 extends over 15 amino acids. The J segment lost 7 bases and the V segment lost 2 bases, leaving 8 bases of the junction unmatched. CDR3 DNA: TGTGCCAGCAGCCAAACTTTACTAGCGATTAATGAGCAGTTCTTC. Protein sequence: CASSQTLLAINEQFF.

This clone was seen only once. The chain carries TRBV9 and TRBJ1-5; D perhaps matches TRBD1 (5 bases). This CDR3 contains 15 residues. Germline-derived CDR1 and CDR2 are SGDLS and YYNGEE. V lost 0 bases to trimming and J lost 4 bases, with 11 bases between them. Here the CDR3 reads CASSVEAGLNQPQHF. The CDR3 bases are TGTGCCAGCAGCGTAGAGGCAGGGTTAAATCAGCCCCAGCATTTT.

Turning to this clone: At one end the junction does not follow the germline gene, possibly because of a read error. The gene calls are TRBV6-6 and TRBJ1-1; D unclear. Looked up from germline, CDR1 is MNHNY and CDR2 is SVGAGI (reference sequence). The CDR3 is made up of 11 amino acids. The CDR3 reads CASGYPGEAFF. CDR3 DNA sequence: TGTGCCAGCGGTTACCCCGGTGAAGCTTTCTTT.

In nucleotides, the CDR3 is TGTGCCAGCAGGGTGAGGGCTAGCGGGAGACTCGGTGAGCAGTTCTTC. Protein: CASRVRASGRLGEQFF. V and J are TRBV28 and TRBJ2-1; TRBD2 agrees at 10 bases. The germline V gene has CDR1 MDHEN and CDR2 SYDVKM. CDR3 length: 16 residues. The V segment lost 6 bases and the J segment 9 bases; nucleotides outside the gene matches: 14.

In its sample, this clone was seen once. The chain employs TRBV25-1 and TRBJ2-3, with 9 bases that match TRBD2. The CDR3 has 15 residues. Losses at the gene ends were 5 bases for V and 3 bases for J; bases not matched to a gene: 6. Germline V gene sequence: CDR1 MGHDK, CDR2 SYGVNS. The CDR3, as DNA: TGTGCCAGCAGTCGAGCGGGGGGCCAAACAGATACGCAGTATTTT. It is translated as CASSRAGGQTDTQYF. The complete variable domain, with remaining parts taken from reference TRBV25-1 and TRBJ2-3, reads EADIYQTPRYLVIGTGKKITLECSQTMGHDKMYWYQQDPGMELHLIHYSYGVNSTEKGDLSSESTVSRIRTEHFPLTLESARPSHTSQYLCASSRAGGQTDTQYFGPGTRLTVL.